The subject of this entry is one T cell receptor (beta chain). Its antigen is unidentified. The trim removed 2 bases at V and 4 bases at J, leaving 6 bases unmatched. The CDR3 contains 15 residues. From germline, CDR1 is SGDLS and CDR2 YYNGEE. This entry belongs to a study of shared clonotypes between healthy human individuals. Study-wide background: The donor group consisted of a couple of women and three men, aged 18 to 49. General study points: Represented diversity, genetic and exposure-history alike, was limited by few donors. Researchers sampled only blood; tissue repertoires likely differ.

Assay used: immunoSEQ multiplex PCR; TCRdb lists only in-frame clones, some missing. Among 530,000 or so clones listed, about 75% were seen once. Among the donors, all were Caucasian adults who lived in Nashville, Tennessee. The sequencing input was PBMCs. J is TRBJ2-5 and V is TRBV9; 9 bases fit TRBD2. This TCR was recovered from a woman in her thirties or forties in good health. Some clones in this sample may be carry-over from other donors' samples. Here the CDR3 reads CASSVHQTSGETQYF. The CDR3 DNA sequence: TGTGCCAGCAGCGTCCACCAGACTAGCGGAGAGACCCAGTACTTC.